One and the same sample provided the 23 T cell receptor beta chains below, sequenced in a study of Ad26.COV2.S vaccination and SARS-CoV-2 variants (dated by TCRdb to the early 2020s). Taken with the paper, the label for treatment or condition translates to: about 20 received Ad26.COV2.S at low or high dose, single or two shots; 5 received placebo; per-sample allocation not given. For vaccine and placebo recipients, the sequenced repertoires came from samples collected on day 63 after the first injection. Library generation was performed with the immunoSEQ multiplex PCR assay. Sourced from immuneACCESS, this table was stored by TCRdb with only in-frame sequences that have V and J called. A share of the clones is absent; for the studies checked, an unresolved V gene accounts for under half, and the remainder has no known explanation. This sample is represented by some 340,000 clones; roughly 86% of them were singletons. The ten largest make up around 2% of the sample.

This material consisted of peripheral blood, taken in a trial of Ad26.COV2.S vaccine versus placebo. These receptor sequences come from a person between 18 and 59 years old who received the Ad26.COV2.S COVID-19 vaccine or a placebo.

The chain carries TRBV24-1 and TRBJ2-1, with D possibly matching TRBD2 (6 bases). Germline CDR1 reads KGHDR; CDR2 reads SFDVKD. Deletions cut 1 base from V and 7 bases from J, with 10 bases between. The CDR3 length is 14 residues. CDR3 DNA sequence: TGTGCCACCAGTGATTTCGGGGGATCGAATGAGCAGTTCTTC. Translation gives CATSDFGGSNEQFF.

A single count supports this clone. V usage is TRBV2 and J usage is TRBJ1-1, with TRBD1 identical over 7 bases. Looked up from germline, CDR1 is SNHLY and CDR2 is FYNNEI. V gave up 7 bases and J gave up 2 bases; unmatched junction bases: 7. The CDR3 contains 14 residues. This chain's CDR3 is CASMDRRLNTEAFF. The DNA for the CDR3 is TGTGCCAGCATGGACAGGCGGCTAAACACTGAAGCTTTCTTT.

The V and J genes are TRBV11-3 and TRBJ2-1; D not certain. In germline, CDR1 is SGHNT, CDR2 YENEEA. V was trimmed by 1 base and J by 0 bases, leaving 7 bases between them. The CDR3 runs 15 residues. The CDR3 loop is CASSLGRSSYNEQFF. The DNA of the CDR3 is TGTGCCAGCAGCTTAGGGAGATCCTCCTACAATGAGCAGTTCTTC. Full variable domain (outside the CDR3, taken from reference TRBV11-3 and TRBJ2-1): EAGVVQSPRYKIIEKKQPVAFWCNPISGHNTLYWYLQNLGQGPELLIRYENEEAVDDSQLPKDRFSAERLKGVDSTLKIQPAELGDSAVYLCASSLGRSSYNEQFFGPGTRLTVL.

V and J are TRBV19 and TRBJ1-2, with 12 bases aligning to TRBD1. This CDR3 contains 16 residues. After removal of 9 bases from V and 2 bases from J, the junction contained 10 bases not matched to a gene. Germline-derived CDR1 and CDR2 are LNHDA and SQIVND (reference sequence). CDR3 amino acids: CASFPGQGALNYGYTF. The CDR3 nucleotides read TGTGCCAGCTTTCCGGGACAGGGGGCCCTCAACTATGGCTACACCTTC.

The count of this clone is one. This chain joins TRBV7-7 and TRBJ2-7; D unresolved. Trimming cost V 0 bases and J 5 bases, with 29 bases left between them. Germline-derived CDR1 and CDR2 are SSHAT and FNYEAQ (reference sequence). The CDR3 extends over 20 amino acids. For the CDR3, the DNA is TGTGCCAGCAGCTTAGCGCATATTGAATCTGAGGCCGTGTGGACCCACGAGCAGTACTTC. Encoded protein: CASSLAHIESEAVWTHEQYF.

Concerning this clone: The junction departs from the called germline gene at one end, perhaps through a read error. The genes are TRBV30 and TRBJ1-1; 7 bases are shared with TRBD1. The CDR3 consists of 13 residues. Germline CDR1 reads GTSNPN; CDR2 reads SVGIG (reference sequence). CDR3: CAWSTASRKEGAF. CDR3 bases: TGTGCCTGGAGTACCGCCTCGCGAAAGGAGGGGGCCTTT.

The CDR3 coding sequence is TGTGCCAGCAGTCCCGAGCGGGGGCCCCAAGAGACCCAGTACTTC. It codes for CASSPERGPQETQYF. The chain combines TRBV6-5 with TRBJ2-5, with 8 bases identical to TRBD2. CDR1 and CDR2 (germline): MNHEY, SVGAGI. The CDR3 is 15 residues long. V lost 5 bases, J lost 1 base, and 6 bases stayed unmatched.

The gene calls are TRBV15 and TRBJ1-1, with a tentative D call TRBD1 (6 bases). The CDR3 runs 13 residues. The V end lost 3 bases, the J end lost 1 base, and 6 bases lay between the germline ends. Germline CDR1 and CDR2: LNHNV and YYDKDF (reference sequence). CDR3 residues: CATSSRGNTEAFF. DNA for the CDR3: TGTGCCACCAGCAGCAGGGGGAACACTGAAGCTTTCTTT. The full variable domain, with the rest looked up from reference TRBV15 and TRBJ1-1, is DAMVIQNPRYQVTQFGKPVTLSCSQTLNHNVMYWYQQKSSQAPKLLFHYYDKDFNNEADTPDNFQSRRPNTSFCFLDIRSPGLGDTAMYLCATSSRGNTEAFFGQGTRLTVV.

The CDR3 reads CASSLAQGFQPQHF. The DNA for the CDR3 is TGTGCCAGCAGCTTAGCACAGGGATTTCAGCCCCAGCATTTT. This chain links TRBV7-8 with TRBJ1-5, with a possible D match to TRBD1 (6 bases). Germline CDR1 and CDR2: SGHVS and FQNEAQ. Trimming took 0 bases from V and 6 from J, leaving 9 bases between them. CDR3 length: 14 amino acids.

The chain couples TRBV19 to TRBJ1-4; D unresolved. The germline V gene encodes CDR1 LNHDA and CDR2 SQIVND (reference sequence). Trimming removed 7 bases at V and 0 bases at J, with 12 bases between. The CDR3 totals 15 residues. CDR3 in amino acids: CASTSDESTNEKLFF. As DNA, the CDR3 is TGTGCCAGTACTAGTGACGAATCAACTAATGAAAAACTGTTTTTT.

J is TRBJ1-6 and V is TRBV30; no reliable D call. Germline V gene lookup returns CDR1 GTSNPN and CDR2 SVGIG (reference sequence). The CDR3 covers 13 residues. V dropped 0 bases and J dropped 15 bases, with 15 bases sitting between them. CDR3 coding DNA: TGTGCCTGGAGTGTAAGGGCCGCTGGAGACCTCCACTTT. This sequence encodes CAWSVRAAGDLHF.

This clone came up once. DNA of the CDR3: TGTGCCAGCAGCCAGGACAGGGAGGGGCCTGAAGCTTTCTTT. Translation: CASSQDREGPEAFF. This chain links TRBV11-2 with TRBJ1-1; 8 positions match TRBD1. Germline loops: CDR1 SGHAT, CDR2 FQNNGV. Trimming cost V 5 bases and J 6 bases; bases outside gene matches: 8. This CDR3 region has 14 residues. Full variable domain (outside the CDR3, taken from reference TRBV11-2 and TRBJ1-1): EAGVAQSPRYKIIEKRQSVAFWCNPISGHATLYWYQQILGQGPKLLIQFQNNGVVDDSQLPKDRFSAERLKGVDSTLKIQPAKLEDSAVYLCASSQDREGPEAFFGQGTRLTVV.

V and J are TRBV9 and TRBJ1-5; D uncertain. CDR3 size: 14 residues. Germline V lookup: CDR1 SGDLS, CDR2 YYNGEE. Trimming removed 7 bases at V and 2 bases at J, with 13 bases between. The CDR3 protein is CASSSGKGNQPQHF. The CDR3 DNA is TGTGCCAGCTCTTCGGGGAAAGGCAATCAGCCCCAGCATTTT. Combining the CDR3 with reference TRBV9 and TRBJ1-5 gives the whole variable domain DSGVTQTPKHLITATGQRVTLRCSPRSGDLSVYWYQQSLDQGLQFLIQYYNGEERAKGNILERFSAQQFPDLHSELNLSSLELGDSALYFCASSSGKGNQPQHFGDGTRLSIL.

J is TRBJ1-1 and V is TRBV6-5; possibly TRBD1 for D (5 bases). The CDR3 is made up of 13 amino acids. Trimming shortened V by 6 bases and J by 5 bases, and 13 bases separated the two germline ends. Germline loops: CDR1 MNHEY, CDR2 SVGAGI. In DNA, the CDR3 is TGTGCCAGCAGGCGAAGGGGCGTGACTGAAGCTTTCTTT. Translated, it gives CASRRRGVTEAFF.

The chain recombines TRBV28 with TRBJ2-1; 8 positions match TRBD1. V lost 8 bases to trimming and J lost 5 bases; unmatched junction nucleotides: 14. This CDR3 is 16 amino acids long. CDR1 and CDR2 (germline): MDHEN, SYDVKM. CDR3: CASLGVEDRVHNEQFF. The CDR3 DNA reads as TGTGCCAGCTTGGGAGTAGAGGACAGGGTACACAATGAGCAGTTCTTC.

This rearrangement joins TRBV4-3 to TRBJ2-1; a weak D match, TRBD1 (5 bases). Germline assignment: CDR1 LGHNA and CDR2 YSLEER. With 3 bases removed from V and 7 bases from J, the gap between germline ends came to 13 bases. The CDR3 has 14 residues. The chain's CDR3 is CASSQDNLRNEQFF. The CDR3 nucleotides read TGCGCCAGCAGCCAGGACAACTTAAGGAATGAGCAGTTCTTC.

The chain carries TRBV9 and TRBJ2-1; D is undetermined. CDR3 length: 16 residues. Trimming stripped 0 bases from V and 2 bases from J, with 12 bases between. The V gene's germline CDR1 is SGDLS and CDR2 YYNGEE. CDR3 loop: CASSVDDGNTYNEQFF. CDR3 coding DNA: TGTGCCAGCAGCGTAGACGATGGGAATACCTACAATGAGCAGTTCTTC.

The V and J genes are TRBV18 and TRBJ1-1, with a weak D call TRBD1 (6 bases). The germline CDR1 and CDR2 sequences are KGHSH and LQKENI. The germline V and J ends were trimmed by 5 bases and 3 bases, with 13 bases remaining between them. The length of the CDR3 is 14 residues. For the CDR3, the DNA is TGTGCCAGCTCAGCTCAACAGGGTTACACTGAAGCTTTCTTT. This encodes CASSAQQGYTEAFF.

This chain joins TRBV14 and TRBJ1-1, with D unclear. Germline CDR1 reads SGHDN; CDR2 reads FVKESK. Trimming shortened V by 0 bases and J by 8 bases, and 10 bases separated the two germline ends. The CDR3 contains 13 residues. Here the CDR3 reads CASSQDRRREAFF. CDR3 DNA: TGTGCCAGCAGCCAAGATCGTCGGAGGGAAGCTTTCTTT.

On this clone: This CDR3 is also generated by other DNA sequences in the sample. As DNA, the CDR3 is TGCGCCAGCAGCTTGGCGCCGGGACAGGGGTATGGCTACACCTTC. Translating it yields CASSLAPGQGYGYTF. The chain links TRBV5-1 to TRBJ1-2, with 10 bases matching TRBD1. Germline V gives CDR1 SGHRS, CDR2 YFSETQ. Unmatched junction bases numbered 4, after V lost 0 bases and J lost 5 bases. The CDR3 contains 15 residues.

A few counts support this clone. The CDR3 region has the DNA TGTGCCAGCAGCCAGGCTCGGGGGGGCACTGAAGCTTTCTTT. This translates into CASSQARGGTEAFF. The genes are TRBV3-1 (or the pseudogene TRBV3-2) and TRBJ1-1, with D maybe TRBD1 (5 bases). V dropped 3 bases and J dropped 4 bases, with 12 bases sitting between them. Germline V CDR1 and CDR2: LGHDT, YNNKEL (reference sequence). The CDR3 extends over 14 amino acids.

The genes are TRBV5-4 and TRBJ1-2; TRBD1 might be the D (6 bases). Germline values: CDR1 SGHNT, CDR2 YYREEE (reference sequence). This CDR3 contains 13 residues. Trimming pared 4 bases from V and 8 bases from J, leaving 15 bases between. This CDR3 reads CASSLPGVAGYTF. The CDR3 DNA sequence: TGTGCCAGCAGCCTGCCAGGGGTGGCGGGCTACACCTTC.

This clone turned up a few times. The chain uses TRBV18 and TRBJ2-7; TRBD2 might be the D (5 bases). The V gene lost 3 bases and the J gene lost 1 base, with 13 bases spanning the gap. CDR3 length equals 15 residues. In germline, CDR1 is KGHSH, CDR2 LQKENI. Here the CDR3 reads CASSPPYPGSYEQYF. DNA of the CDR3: TGTGCCAGCTCACCTCCGTACCCGGGGTCCTACGAGCAGTACTTC.